This T cell receptor beta chain comes out of a study of T cell repertoires in cytomegalovirus infection. At the level of the study: Through public TCR beta signatures, both CMV infection and matching HLA type were indicated.

TCRdb re-called the reads through MiXCR, storing one row per CDR3 protein. The sample lists approximately 250,000 distinct CDR3 sequences; around an eighth were seen once. Trimming took off 4 bases at V and 7 bases at J, with 11 bases between the two ends. This CDR3 has 13 amino acids. Germline V gives CDR1 SNHLY, CDR2 FYNNEI. With respect to this clonotype: Its specificity is not known.

Broader study findings: CMV carriers with the relevant HLA were identified by cumulative public TCR beta family frequency. Clonotypes of TCR beta that were HLA-C-restricted and CMV-specific dominated the ex vivo response.

The sequencing sample was made of PBMCs. This TCR came from a human donor in good health (CMV status not recorded). Some clones in this sample may be carry-over from other donors' samples. The V call is TRBV2, the J call TRBJ2-1, with D possibly TRBD1 on 5 matching bases. This CDR3 reads CASSVYRINEQFF. Here the CDR3 DNA reads TGTGCCAGCAGTGTTTACAGGATTAATGAGCAGTTCTTC. The whole variable domain, filled in from reference TRBV2 and TRBJ2-1, reads EPEVTQTPSHQVTQMGQEVILRCVPISNHLYFYWYRQILGQKVEFLVSFYNNEISEKSEIFDDQFSVERPDGSNFTLKIRSTKLEDSAMYFCASSVYRINEQFFGPGTRLTVL.